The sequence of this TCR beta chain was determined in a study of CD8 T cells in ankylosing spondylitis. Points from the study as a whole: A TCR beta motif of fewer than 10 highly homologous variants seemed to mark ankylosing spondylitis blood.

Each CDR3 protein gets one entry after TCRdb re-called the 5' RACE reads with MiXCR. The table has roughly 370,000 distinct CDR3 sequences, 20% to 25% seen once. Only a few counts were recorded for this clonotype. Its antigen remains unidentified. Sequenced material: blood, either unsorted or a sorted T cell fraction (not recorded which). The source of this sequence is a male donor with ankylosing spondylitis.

CDR3 sequence reads: CASSELADTDTQYF. Written as DNA, the CDR3 is TGCGCCAGCAGCGAACTAGCAGACACAGATACGCAGTATTTT. The rearrangement uses TRBV5-1 and TRBJ2-3; TRBD2 might be the D (6 bases). This CDR3 is 14 amino acids long. CDR1 and CDR2 (germline): SGHRS, YFSETQ. With 4 bases removed from V and 2 bases from J, the gap between germline ends came to 11 bases.